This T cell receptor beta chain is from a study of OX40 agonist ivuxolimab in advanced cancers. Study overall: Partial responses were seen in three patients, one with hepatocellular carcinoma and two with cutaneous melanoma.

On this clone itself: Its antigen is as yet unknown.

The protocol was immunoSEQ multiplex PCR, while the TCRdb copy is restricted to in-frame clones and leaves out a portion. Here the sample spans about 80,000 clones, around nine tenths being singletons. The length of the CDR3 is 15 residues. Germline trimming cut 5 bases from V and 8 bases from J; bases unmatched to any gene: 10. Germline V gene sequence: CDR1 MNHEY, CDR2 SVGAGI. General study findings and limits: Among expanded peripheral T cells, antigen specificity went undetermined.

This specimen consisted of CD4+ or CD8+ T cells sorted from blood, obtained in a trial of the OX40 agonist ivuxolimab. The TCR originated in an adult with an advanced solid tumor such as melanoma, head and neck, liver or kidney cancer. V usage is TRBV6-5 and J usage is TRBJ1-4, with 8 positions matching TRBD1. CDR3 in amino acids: CASSGGQGASEKLFF. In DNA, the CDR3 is TGTGCCAGCAGTGGGGGTCAGGGGGCTTCGGAAAAACTGTTTTTT.